The source of this TCR beta chain is a study of blood T cell repertoires in COVID-19. The wider study: Acute-phase and convalescent COVID-19 samples originated in the United States, Italy and Spain. T cells, B-cell-depleted T cells, or PBMCs provided the cDNA or gDNA that served as material.

Methods used by the authors: Nucleated cell counts were estimated from reference gene primer amplification. TCRdb keeps only in-frame clones here, not all; method: immunoSEQ multiplex PCR. That table furnishes V, J and clone size, whereas the DNA furnished D and trimming. The sample carries some 250,000 clones, about four fifths recorded once. V lost 5 bases, J lost 6 bases, and 14 bases lay in between. Germline CDR1 LGHDT, CDR2 YNNKEL (reference sequence). The CDR3 covers 14 residues. Sequenced material: peripheral blood. The V gene is TRBV3-1 (or the pseudogene TRBV3-2), the J gene TRBJ1-5; no clear D. This TCR derives from a middle-aged man with active or convalescent COVID-19. CDR3 DNA sequence: TGTGCCAGCAGCACCGGGATTATCAGTCAGCCCCAGCATTTT. This sequence encodes CASSTGIISQPQHF.